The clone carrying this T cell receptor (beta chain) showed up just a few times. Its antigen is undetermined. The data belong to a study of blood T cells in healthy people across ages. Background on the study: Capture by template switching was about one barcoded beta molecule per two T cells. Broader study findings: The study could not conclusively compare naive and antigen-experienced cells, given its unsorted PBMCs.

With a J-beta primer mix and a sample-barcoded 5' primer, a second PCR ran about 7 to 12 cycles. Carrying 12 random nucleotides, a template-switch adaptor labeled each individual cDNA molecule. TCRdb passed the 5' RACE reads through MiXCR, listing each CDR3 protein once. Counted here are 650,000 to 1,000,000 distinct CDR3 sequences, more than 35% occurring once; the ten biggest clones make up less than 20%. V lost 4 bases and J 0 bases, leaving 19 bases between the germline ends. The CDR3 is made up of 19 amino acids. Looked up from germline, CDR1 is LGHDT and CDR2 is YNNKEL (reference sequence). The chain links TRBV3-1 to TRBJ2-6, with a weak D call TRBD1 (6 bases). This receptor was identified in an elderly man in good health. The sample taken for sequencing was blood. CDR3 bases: TGTGCCAGCAGCCCCCACTTTGGGCAGGGGAGCTCTGGGGCCAACGTCCTGACTTTC. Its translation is CASSPHFGQGSSGANVLTF.